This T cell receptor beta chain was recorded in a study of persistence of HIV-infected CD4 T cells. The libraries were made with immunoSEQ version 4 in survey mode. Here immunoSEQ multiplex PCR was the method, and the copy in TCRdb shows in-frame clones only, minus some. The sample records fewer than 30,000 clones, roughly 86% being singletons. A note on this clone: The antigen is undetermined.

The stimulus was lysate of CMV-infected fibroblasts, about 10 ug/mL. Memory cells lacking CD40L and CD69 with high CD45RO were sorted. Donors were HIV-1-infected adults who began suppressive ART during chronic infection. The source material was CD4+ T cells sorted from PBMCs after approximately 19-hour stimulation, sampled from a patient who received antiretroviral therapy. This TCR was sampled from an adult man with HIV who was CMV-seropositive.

The CDR3 sequence is CASSPSGVDGYEQYF. In DNA form, the CDR3 reads TGCGCCAGCAGCCCCTCGGGGGTTGACGGCTACGAGCAGTACTTC. The chain recombines TRBV4-1 with TRBJ2-7, with D possibly matching TRBD2 (6 bases). Germline V gene sequence: CDR1 MGHRA, CDR2 YSYEKL. Trimming removed 4 bases at V and 3 bases at J, with 16 bases between. This CDR3 is 15 amino acids long.